What follows are 10 T cell receptor beta chains derived from one specimen sequenced in a study of blood T cell repertoires in COVID-19. Some clones are missing from TCRdb's copy, which holds only in-frame ones; the method was immunoSEQ multiplex PCR. The sample holds around 220,000 clones, approximately 87% seen once. The sequencing input was peripheral blood. These receptor sequences come from a woman in her fifties or sixties with acute or convalescent COVID-19.

V and J are TRBV2 and TRBJ1-1, with D unresolved. The CDR3 contains 13 residues. Deletions cut 6 bases from V and 6 bases from J, with 14 bases between. From germline, CDR1 is SNHLY and CDR2 FYNNEI. The CDR3 DNA follows: TGTGCCAGCAGCGAGTTGGGTAGCCCTGAAGCTTTCTTT. This sequence encodes CASSELGSPEAFF.

Details on this clone: A read error may account for a junction end that differs from germline. The V gene is TRBV5-1, the J gene TRBJ2-5, with 7 bases that match TRBD2. Germline-derived CDR1 and CDR2 are SGHRS and YFSETQ. CDR3 length: 14 amino acids. Here the CDR3 DNA reads TGCGCCAGCAGCTTAGCGGGAAACCAGGAGACCCAGTACTTC. It is translated as CASSLAGNQETQYF. Based on the CDR3 plus reference TRBV5-1 and TRBJ2-5, the full variable domain is KAGVTQTPRYLIKTRGQQVTLSCSPISGHRSVSWYQQTPGQGLQFLFEYFSETQRNKGNFPGRFSGRQFSNSRSEMNVSTLELGDSALYLCASSLAGNQETQYFGPGTRLLVL.

The chain employs TRBV7-6 and TRBJ2-7; 8 positions match TRBD1. Looked up from germline, CDR1 is SGHVS and CDR2 is FNYEAQ. The V segment lost 0 bases and the J segment 0 bases; nucleotides outside the gene matches: 4. This CDR3 comprises 16 residues. The CDR3 sequence: CASSLAAGGLSYEQYF. For the CDR3, the DNA is TGTGCCAGCAGCTTAGCGGCAGGGGGCCTCTCCTACGAGCAGTACTTC.

The chain uses TRBV4-2 and TRBJ2-2, with TRBD2 matching 14 bases. CDR1 and CDR2 (germline): LGHNA, YNFKEQ. Trimming at V came to 3 bases and at J to 3 bases, leaving 6 bases not matched to a gene. This CDR3 contains 18 residues. The CDR3 sequence: CASSHHGLAGGDTGELFF. CDR3 DNA: TGTGCCAGCAGCCACCACGGACTAGCGGGGGGCGACACCGGGGAGCTGTTTTTT.

The gene calls are TRBV27 and TRBJ2-7; 13 bases line up with TRBD2. Germline CDR1 MNHEY, CDR2 SMNVEV (reference sequence). The CDR3 length is 14 residues. J gave up 3 bases and V 7 bases, and 3 bases lay outside the gene matches. CDR3 in amino acids: CASTTSGRDYEQYF. In nucleotides, the CDR3 is TGTGCCAGCACCACTAGCGGGAGGGACTACGAGCAGTACTTC.

The chain couples TRBV7-9 to TRBJ1-6; maybe TRBD1 (5 bases). Germline V lookup: CDR1 SEHNR, CDR2 FQNEAQ (reference sequence). Trimming left V 7 bases short and J 9 bases short, with 16 bases between. This CDR3 has 14 amino acids. In DNA form, the CDR3 reads TGTGCCAGCATCTTGGGGGGGTCCAGTTCACCCCTCCACTTT. Translated: CASILGGSSSPLHF.

V usage is TRBV5-4 and J usage is TRBJ2-5; D is possibly TRBD2 (6 bases). Germline V gives CDR1 SGHNT, CDR2 YYREEE (reference sequence). The V gene lost 4 bases and the J gene lost 4 bases, with 14 bases spanning the gap. This CDR3 is 14 amino acids long. CDR3 region: CASSTGGTRETQYF. The CDR3 nucleotides read TGTGCCAGCAGCACCGGCGGGACTCGAGAGACCCAGTACTTC.

The rearrangement joins TRBV7-2 to TRBJ2-7; D is unresolved. From germline, CDR1 is SGHTA and CDR2 FQGNSA. This CDR3 contains 15 residues. Trimming shortened V by 0 bases and J by 4 bases, and 13 bases separated the two germline ends. In DNA form, the CDR3 reads TGTGCCAGCAGCTTAGCGGCAGGTCAAGGTTACGAGCAGTACTTC. Protein product: CASSLAAGQGYEQYF.

The chain employs TRBV5-1 and TRBJ1-4; 8 positions agree with TRBD1. The CDR3 runs to 14 residues. V shed 0 bases, J shed 8 bases, and the junction held 3 bases outside the gene matches. Germline lookup yields CDR1 SGHRS and CDR2 YFSETQ. Written as DNA, the CDR3 is TGCGCCAGCAGCTTGGGCAGGGGGCTGGAAAAACTGTTTTTT. This translates into CASSLGRGLEKLFF. Combining the CDR3 with reference TRBV5-1 and TRBJ1-4 gives the whole variable domain KAGVTQTPRYLIKTRGQQVTLSCSPISGHRSVSWYQQTPGQGLQFLFEYFSETQRNKGNFPGRFSGRQFSNSRSEMNVSTLELGDSALYLCASSLGRGLEKLFFGSGTQLSVL.

The rearrangement uses TRBV24-1 and TRBJ1-2; the D gene is possibly TRBD1 (5 bases). The CDR3 runs 15 residues. CDR1 and CDR2 (germline): KGHDR, SFDVKD. Trimming left V 6 bases short and J 5 bases short, with 18 bases between. CDR3 region: CATSPPGQGIYGYTF. The CDR3, as DNA: TGTGCCACCAGTCCCCCAGGGCAGGGTATATATGGCTACACCTTC.